The 18 T cell receptor beta chains in this list originate from one sample, sequenced in a study of blood T cell repertoires in COVID-19 (dated by TCRdb to about 2020). Libraries were built with the immunoSEQ multiplex PCR assay. The table comes from immuneACCESS by way of TCRdb, which keeps in-frame sequences with V and J called. Part of the clones is missing from these tables; in studies checked, under half for an unresolved V gene and the rest for unknown reasons. The sample table holds roughly 60,000 clones, of which 65% to 90% were seen once. About 1.2% of the sample belongs to the ten largest clones. Sequencing was carried out using peripheral blood. Receptor source: a man in his forties with acute or convalescent COVID-19.

The CDR3 protein is CAWSVQGLYSPLHF. The DNA of the CDR3 is TGTGCCTGGAGTGTCCAGGGTCTGTATTCACCCCTCCACTTT. The chain is built from TRBV30 and TRBJ1-6; D may be TRBD1 (5 bases). Deletions cut 0 bases from V and 8 bases from J, with 11 bases between. This CDR3 comprises 14 residues. Germline values: CDR1 GTSNPN, CDR2 SVGIG (reference sequence).

The chain combines TRBV29-1 with TRBJ1-1; D is unresolved. V dropped 4 bases and J dropped 4 bases, with 4 bases sitting between them. CDR3 size: 10 residues. Germline V lookup: CDR1 SQVTM, CDR2 ANQGSEA. The CDR3 region is CSVVSTEAFF. CDR3 nucleotide sequence: TGCAGCGTTGTGAGCACTGAAGCTTTCTTT.

This chain joins TRBV10-1 and TRBJ2-2; TRBD1 matches 7 bases. Germline loops: CDR1 WNHNN, CDR2 SYGVQD (reference sequence). V lost 3 bases to trimming and J lost 6 bases; unmatched junction nucleotides: 10. CDR3 length: 16 residues. CDR3: CASSDKRQGVPGELFF. CDR3 in DNA: TGCGCCAGCAGTGATAAGCGACAGGGTGTACCCGGGGAGCTGTTTTTT.

The V call is TRBV14, the J call TRBJ2-3, with a tentative D call TRBD2 (6 bases). V lost 1 base and J lost 3, with 17 bases in between. The CDR3 totals 17 residues. Germline lookup yields CDR1 SGHDN and CDR2 FVKESK. The CDR3 is CASSQVGSVGGTDTQYF. The CDR3 coding sequence is TGTGCCAGCAGCCAAGTAGGCAGCGTGGGAGGAACAGATACGCAGTATTTT.

This chain connects TRBV7-8 to TRBJ1-4, with TRBD1 identical over 12 bases. Germline values: CDR1 SGHVS, CDR2 FQNEAQ. V was pared by 1 base and J by 4 bases, with 4 bases of the junction left unmatched. The CDR3 consists of 17 residues. This CDR3 is CASSLGDRGRDNEKLFF. The CDR3 region has the DNA TGTGCCAGCAGCTTAGGGGACAGGGGGCGGGATAATGAAAAACTGTTTTTT.

This chain connects TRBV4-1 to TRBJ1-2, with D maybe TRBD1 (6 bases). This CDR3 spans 14 amino acids. The V gene lost 2 bases and the J gene lost 7 bases, with 14 bases spanning the gap. From germline, CDR1 is MGHRA and CDR2 YSYEKL. CDR3 DNA: TGCGCCAGCAGCCAAACAGGGATGCTTTCTGGCTACACCTTC. Amino acids: CASSQTGMLSGYTF.

This chain uses TRBV14 with TRBJ1-4; TRBD1 matches 7 bases. The CDR3 length is 15 residues. Unmatched junction bases numbered 7, after V lost 1 base and J lost 8 bases. Germline CDR1 SGHDN, CDR2 FVKESK. Here the CDR3 DNA reads TGTGCCAGCAGCCAAGCCAGGGGGAAAAGCGAAAAACTGTTTTTT. This codes for CASSQARGKSEKLFF.

This clone appeared a few times. The chain links TRBV3-1 (or the pseudogene TRBV3-2) to TRBJ2-2, with 12 bases that match TRBD2. Trimming at V came to 4 bases and at J to 5 bases, leaving 5 bases not matched to a gene. This CDR3 contains 16 residues. Germline-derived CDR1 and CDR2 are LGHDT and YNNKEL (reference sequence). The CDR3 DNA sequence: TGTGCCAGCAGCCCTCGACTAGCGGGGGCTACCGGGGAGCTGTTTTTT. Translation gives CASSPRLAGATGELFF.

This clone ranks as medium-sized. CDR3 protein: CASSQDSGLRQGTNTIYF. For the CDR3, the DNA is TGCGCCAGCAGCCAAGACTCAGGACTCCGTCAGGGGACAAACACCATATATTTT. V is TRBV4-1 and J is TRBJ1-3; possibly TRBD1 for D (6 bases). V lost 0 bases and J 6 bases, leaving 21 bases between the germline ends. The CDR3 spans 18 residues. CDR1 is MGHRA and CDR2 is YSYEKL in the germline V gene.

The DNA of the CDR3 is TGTGCCAGTAGTATTAGAACAGGGCCCCTCTACGAGCAGTACTTC. This translates into CASSIRTGPLYEQYF. V is TRBV19 and J is TRBJ2-7; weak D call: TRBD1 (6 bases). This CDR3 spans 15 amino acids. Looked up from germline, CDR1 is LNHDA and CDR2 is SQIVND (reference sequence). V shed 3 bases and J shed 3 bases, with 15 bases lying between them.

Of note for this clone: The same CDR3 also results from other DNA sequences found in this sample. V is TRBV9 and J is TRBJ1-5; 8 bases fit TRBD1. This CDR3 comprises 15 residues. CDR1 and CDR2 from the germline V gene are SGDLS and YYNGEE. With 3 bases clipped from V and 5 bases from J, the junction kept 7 bases outside the gene matches. The CDR3 DNA is TGTGCCAGCAGCGCCGGACAGGGTAGGGATCAGCCCCAGCATTTT. Encoded protein: CASSAGQGRDQPQHF.

The chain uses TRBV6-6 and TRBJ1-5, with 12 positions matching TRBD1. This CDR3 contains 14 residues. Looked up from germline, CDR1 is MNHNY and CDR2 is SVGAGI (reference sequence). V lost 5 bases, J lost 15 bases, and 11 bases stayed unmatched. The CDR3 protein is CASSTGQGAGVGHF. The DNA of the CDR3 is TGTGCCAGCAGTACGGGACAGGGGGCCGGGGTAGGGCATTTT.

This clone has just a few counts. The rearrangement uses TRBV7-8 and TRBJ2-1, with TRBD2 identical over 15 bases. The V gene's germline CDR1 is SGHVS and CDR2 FQNEAQ. Trimming took 3 bases from V and 4 from J; bases not matched to a gene: 10. The CDR3 spans 19 residues. The CDR3: CASSFTWTSGGDRYNEQFF. The CDR3 DNA follows: TGTGCCAGCAGCTTTACCTGGACTAGCGGGGGGGACCGATACAATGAGCAGTTCTTC.

A few counts support this clone. This chain uses TRBV5-4 with TRBJ1-3; D ambiguous. With 3 bases removed from V and 0 bases from J, the gap between germline ends came to 7 bases. In germline, CDR1 is SGHNT, CDR2 YYREEE (reference sequence). This CDR3 spans 14 amino acids. The CDR3 coding sequence is TGTGCCAGCAGCTATGAGATCTCTGGAAACACCATATATTTT. Amino acids: CASSYEISGNTIYF.

The CDR3 sequence: CAWSPPRSPLHF. The CDR3 DNA reads TGTGCCTGGAGCCCTCCGCGGTCACCCCTCCACTTT. The V call is TRBV30, the J call TRBJ1-6; D not resolved. Trimming removed 3 bases from V and 10 bases from J, with 10 bases in between. The CDR3 is 12 residues long. Germline V gene lookup returns CDR1 GTSNPN and CDR2 SVGIG (reference sequence).

The V gene is TRBV2, the J gene TRBJ2-3; D is possibly TRBD2 (6 bases). Per germline, CDR1 SNHLY and CDR2 FYNNEI. V was shortened by 4 bases and J by 1 base, with 12 bases between the two germline ends. There are 15 residues in the CDR3. In nucleotides, the CDR3 is TGTGCCAGCAGTGTGTCGCGGGGTGGCACAGATACGCAGTATTTT. It is translated as CASSVSRGGTDTQYF.

Only a few counts were recorded for this clone. The chain uses TRBV5-1 and TRBJ2-7, with D maybe TRBD1 (5 bases). Germline V gene data show CDR1 as SGHRS and CDR2 as YFSETQ. The V gene lost 4 bases and the J gene lost 5 bases, with 13 bases spanning the gap. This CDR3 is 13 amino acids long. The CDR3 DNA follows: TGCGCCAGCAGCCCCCAGGGTAGGGACGAGCAGTACTTC. Translating it yields CASSPQGRDEQYF.

The V gene is TRBV9, the J gene TRBJ1-2; 7 nucleotides align to TRBD1. This CDR3 contains 13 residues. V trimming: 7 bases; J trimming: 5 bases; junction bases outside the gene matches: 8. The germline V gene has CDR1 SGDLS and CDR2 YYNGEE. The CDR3 nucleotides are TGTGCCAGCGCACGAGGGGGCACGTATGGCTACACCTTC. Residues: CASARGGTYGYTF. Looking up the rest from reference TRBV9 and TRBJ1-2 gives the full variable domain: DSGVTQTPKHLITATGQRVTLRCSPRSGDLSVYWYQQSLDQGLQFLIQYYNGEERAKGNILERFSAQQFPDLHSELNLSSLELGDSALYFCASARGGTYGYTFGSGTRLTVV.